One sample yielded the 29 T cell receptor beta chains listed below, sequenced in a study of T-cell memory formation after mild COVID-19 (dated by TCRdb to the early 2020s). Library method: 5' RACE. The sequencer listed for this sample is Illumina NovaSeq 6000. TCRdb handled the public reads itself, with Q25 trimming in fastp and clone calling in MiXCR, and kept productive beta chains. Rows merge per CDR3 protein into single entries with the most common DNA and genes. Across this sample there are about 160,000 distinct CDR3 sequences, with roughly 28% seen only once. Jointly, the top ten make up about 12% of the sample. Sequencing was performed on PBMCs or a T cell subset sorted from them (not recorded which). These TCRs come from an adult woman who had mild COVID-19 (a few samples of this study predate the infection). The sample titles of this study are shuffled in the database, so cell type and time point are left out; the donor was told from shared clones.

The rearrangement joins TRBV5-4 to TRBJ2-5; no firm D call. The CDR3 extends over 11 amino acids. Between the trimmed V and J ends, which lost 8 bases and 5 bases, there was a span of 10 bases. Germline CDR1 reads SGHNT; CDR2 reads YYREEE (reference sequence). The CDR3 DNA follows: TGTGCCAGAATGGAATGGGAGACCCAGTACTTC. Its translation: CARMEWETQYF.

This clonotype was picked up a small number of times. The rearrangement uses TRBV7-9 and TRBJ2-7; tentatively, D is TRBD2 (5 bases). The CDR3 is made up of 15 amino acids. Trimming left V 6 bases short and J 6 bases short, with 21 bases between. The germline gives CDR1 SEHNR, CDR2 FQNEAQ (reference sequence). The CDR3 DNA is TGTGCCAGCAGTTCGGACCGGGGTCAGGTGGCCGAGCAGTACTTC. Its protein product is CASSSDRGQVAEQYF.

The chain links TRBV15 to TRBJ1-3; D is ambiguous. Germline CDR1 and CDR2: LNHNV and YYDKDF (reference sequence). The CDR3 runs to 15 residues. Trimming cost V 5 bases and J 2 bases, with 13 bases left between them. This CDR3 reads CATSRATYTGNTIYF. CDR3 DNA: TGTGCCACCAGCCGAGCTACTTATACTGGAAACACCATATATTTT.

J is TRBJ2-1 and V is TRBV29-1; D is perhaps TRBD1 (6 bases). The CDR3 runs to 12 residues. Germline V gene data show CDR1 as SQVTM and CDR2 as ANQGSEA. Trimming stripped 7 bases from V and 12 bases from J, with 19 bases between. The CDR3 DNA reads as TGCAGCGCTGACACCGGGACATCTGGGCAGTTCTTC. Translation: CSADTGTSGQFF.

The rearrangement links TRBV5-1 to TRBJ2-1; 9 bases are a match to TRBD2. Germline lookup yields CDR1 SGHRS and CDR2 YFSETQ. The CDR3 extends over 16 amino acids. J lost 2 bases, V lost 0 bases, and 3 bases had no gene match. The CDR3 DNA follows: TGCGCCAGCAGCTTGGTGTTAGCGGGGGCCTACAATGAGCAGTTCTTC. Translated: CASSLVLAGAYNEQFF.

The genes are TRBV5-1 and TRBJ2-1; 10 bases align to TRBD2. Germline CDR1 and CDR2: SGHRS and YFSETQ. The ends lost 0 bases at V and 2 bases at J; junction bases unmatched: 5. The CDR3 consists of 17 residues. Here the CDR3 DNA reads TGCGCCAGCAGCTTGGGAAGGACTAGCGGACCCTACAATGAGCAGTTCTTC. It is translated as CASSLGRTSGPYNEQFF.

The V gene is TRBV27, the J gene TRBJ2-2; 10 bases fit TRBD1. In germline, CDR1 is MNHEY, CDR2 SMNVEV (reference sequence). The CDR3 totals 15 residues. The junction had 9 bases not matched to a gene; V was cut back by 5 bases and J by 9 bases. The CDR3 bases are TGTGCCAGCAGTCCCCTGACAGGGGGCGGCCGGGAGCTGTTTTTT. This sequence encodes CASSPLTGGGRELFF.

The chain has TRBV29-1 and TRBJ2-3, with a possible D match to TRBD1 (6 bases). Trimming shortened V by 6 bases and J by 2 bases, and 15 bases separated the two germline ends. CDR3 length equals 14 residues. Germline-derived CDR1 and CDR2 are SQVTM and ANQGSEA. The CDR3 DNA follows: TGCAGCGTCCTGGACAGCGCGAACACAGATACGCAGTATTTT. Translated: CSVLDSANTDTQYF.

This clonotype occurred a few times. The V gene is TRBV20-1, the J gene TRBJ1-4; 8 bases line up with TRBD1. This CDR3 contains 14 residues. Germline values: CDR1 DFQATT, CDR2 SNEGSKA (reference sequence). V lost 6 bases to trimming and J lost 8 bases; unmatched junction nucleotides: 11. CDR3 sequence (DNA): TGCAGTGCCGAAGGACAGGGCGAAGGAGAAAAACTGTTTTTT. It translates to CSAEGQGEGEKLFF.

This clonotype was seen only a few times. The V gene is TRBV12-3 or TRBV12-4, the J gene TRBJ1-1; no clear D. The length of the CDR3 is 16 residues. V was clipped by 6 bases and J by 1 base, with 18 bases between them. CDR3 protein: CASSLRAVLTNTEAFF. The CDR3 coding sequence is TGTGCCAGCAGCCTTCGTGCGGTACTAACGAACACTGAAGCTTTCTTT.

This chain uses TRBV7-2 with TRBJ2-5; TRBD2 aligns across 10 bases. CDR3 length: 16 amino acids. V lost 5 bases and J lost 4; bases outside the gene matches: 10. CDR1 SGHTA and CDR2 FQGNSA come from the germline V gene. CDR3 sequence (DNA): TGTGCCAGCAGCCGAGATACTAGCGGGGTGGGAGAGACCCAGTACTTC. Its translation is CASSRDTSGVGETQYF.

This chain links TRBV5-1 with TRBJ1-2, with 11 bases matching TRBD1. V dropped 4 bases and J dropped 8; count of bases not matched to a gene: 7. From germline, CDR1 is SGHRS and CDR2 YFSETQ. This CDR3 has 14 amino acids. The CDR3 region is CASSIGQGAQGYTF. CDR3 nucleotide sequence: TGCGCCAGCAGCATTGGACAGGGGGCGCAAGGCTACACCTTC.

The genes are TRBV15 and TRBJ2-3; D is perhaps TRBD2 (6 bases). V was cut by 3 bases and J by 4 bases, with 14 bases left in between. This CDR3 region has 15 residues. The V gene's germline CDR1 is LNHNV and CDR2 YYDKDF (reference sequence). The CDR3 is CATSRDGRDSDTQYF. For the CDR3, the DNA is TGTGCCACCAGCAGGGACGGAAGGGACTCAGATACGCAGTATTTT. Combining the CDR3 with reference TRBV15 and TRBJ2-3 gives the whole variable domain DAMVIQNPRYQVTQFGKPVTLSCSQTLNHNVMYWYQQKSSQAPKLLFHYYDKDFNNEADTPDNFQSRRPNTSFCFLDIRSPGLGDTAMYLCATSRDGRDSDTQYFGPGTRLTVL.

The chain employs TRBV6-1 and TRBJ2-7; the match to TRBD1 covers 9 bases. V gave up 3 bases and J gave up 4 bases; unmatched junction bases: 7. The CDR3 is made up of 15 amino acids. Germline CDR1 MNHNS, CDR2 SASEGT. The CDR3, as DNA: TGTGCCAGCAGTGAGGCCGGGACAGGGACTTACGAGCAGTACTTC. Its translation is CASSEAGTGTYEQYF.

The J gene is TRBJ2-3, the V gene TRBV15; D gene unclear. V lost 1 base and J lost 2, with 13 bases in between. Germline-derived CDR1 and CDR2 are LNHNV and YYDKDF (reference sequence). This CDR3 comprises 16 residues. The chain's CDR3 is CATSRGWTGLTDTQYF. The CDR3 bases are TGTGCCACCAGCAGAGGTTGGACGGGCCTCACAGATACGCAGTATTTT.

The CDR3 DNA reads as TGTGCCAGCAGCCCACATCCGGGGACCGGGGAGCTGTTTTTT. Translating gives CASSPHPGTGELFF. The chain is built from TRBV7-6 and TRBJ2-2, with D maybe TRBD2 (5 bases). The germline gives CDR1 SGHVS, CDR2 FNYEAQ. This CDR3 has 14 residues. Trimming removed 5 bases at V and 5 bases at J, with 12 bases between.

The table lists this clonotype with a few counts. V is TRBV12-3 or TRBV12-4 and J is TRBJ2-2; TRBD1 aligns across 7 bases. This CDR3 region has 17 residues. V was pared by 3 bases and J by 1 base, with 8 bases of the junction left unmatched. CDR3 DNA sequence: TGTGCCAGCAGTTTTGACATGAGGGGGCAGAACACCGGGGAGCTGTTTTTT. This gives the protein CASSFDMRGQNTGELFF.

The chain uses TRBV27 and TRBJ2-5; no clear D. Germline-derived CDR1 and CDR2 are MNHEY and SMNVEV (reference sequence). Deletions cut 6 bases from V and 0 bases from J, with 11 bases between. This CDR3 contains 14 residues. CDR3 residues: CASSSLGYQETQYF. CDR3 DNA sequence: TGTGCCAGCAGCTCACTCGGCTACCAAGAGACCCAGTACTTC.

This clonotype was counted between two and nine times. The V call is TRBV4-2, the J call TRBJ2-5, with TRBD1 identical over 7 bases. This CDR3 has 17 amino acids. Germline loops: CDR1 LGHNA, CDR2 YNFKEQ. V shed 3 bases, J shed 0 bases, and the junction held 10 bases outside the gene matches. The CDR3 sequence: CASSQQHRGWDQETQYF. CDR3 nucleotide sequence: TGTGCCAGCAGCCAGCAACACAGGGGCTGGGACCAAGAGACCCAGTACTTC.

This clonotype has a handful of counts. The chain joins TRBV13 to TRBJ1-1; D not certain. V lost 5 bases and J lost 7, with 17 bases in between. The CDR3 length is 14 residues. Germline CDR1 PRHDT, CDR2 FYEKMQ (reference sequence). Here the CDR3 DNA reads TGTGCCAGCAGCGTACGTCAGGCTTATGGTGAAGCTTTCTTT. It yields the protein CASSVRQAYGEAFF.

The chain carries TRBV9 and TRBJ2-2, with D tentatively TRBD2 (5 bases). V lost 4 bases and J lost 2, with 15 bases in between. The germline V gene encodes CDR1 SGDLS and CDR2 YYNGEE. This CDR3 has 16 residues. The DNA for the CDR3 is TGTGCCAGCAGCCCCCGAGTAGCGTCAAACACCGGGGAGCTGTTTTTT. This encodes CASSPRVASNTGELFF.

This clonotype has a handful of counts. The chain is built from TRBV20-1 and TRBJ1-4; D not resolved. From germline, CDR1 is DFQATT and CDR2 SNEGSKA (reference sequence). The CDR3 is 15 residues long. Trimming took 1 base from V and 12 from J, leaving 21 bases between them. CDR3 sequence: CSARVNGAARGELFF. CDR3 in DNA: TGCAGTGCTAGAGTTAATGGTGCGGCTCGCGGGGAACTGTTTTTT.

The chain combines TRBV15 with TRBJ2-2, with a tentative D call TRBD1 (5 bases). Trimming removed 2 bases at V and 1 base at J, with 17 bases between. This CDR3 comprises 18 residues. CDR1 is LNHNV, CDR2 YYDKDF, per germline (reference sequence). This chain's CDR3 is CATSRNSVDRMNTGELFF. For the CDR3, the DNA is TGTGCCACCAGCAGAAACTCAGTCGACAGAATGAACACCGGGGAGCTGTTTTTT.

The rearrangement uses TRBV11-2 and TRBJ2-4; D is perhaps TRBD1 or TRBD2 (5 bases each). Looked up from germline, CDR1 is SGHAT and CDR2 is FQNNGV. The CDR3 totals 13 residues. The ends were cut back, 5 bases at V and 6 bases at J, with 11 bases in the middle. CDR3 bases: TGTGCCAGCAGCCGGGTCGGGGCAAACATTCAGTACTTC. Its translation is CASSRVGANIQYF.

The table lists this clonotype with a few counts. This chain joins TRBV7-2 and TRBJ2-1, with TRBD2 as a possible D gene (6 bases). Germline lookup yields CDR1 SGHTA and CDR2 FQGNSA. With 5 bases removed from V and 4 bases from J, the gap between germline ends came to 15 bases. The CDR3 sequence is 15 residues long. DNA of the CDR3: TGTGCCAGCAGCCGGGAGTCCTCGAATTACAATGAGCAGTTCTTC. Amino acids: CASSRESSNYNEQFF.

This rearrangement joins TRBV5-1 to TRBJ1-2; no clear D. Trimming shortened V by 5 bases and J by 7 bases, and 15 bases separated the two germline ends. Germline lookup yields CDR1 SGHRS and CDR2 YFSETQ. The CDR3 loop spans 13 amino acids. Here the CDR3 reads CASREQLRTGYTF. The CDR3 DNA reads TGCGCCAGCAGGGAGCAGCTAAGGACTGGCTACACCTTC.

CDR3 in DNA: TGTGCCAGCAGTGAAGCAGAATACTATGGCTACACCTTC. It codes for CASSEAEYYGYTF. The chain joins TRBV6-1 to TRBJ1-2; D gene ambiguous. Trimming cost V 0 bases and J 3 bases, with 5 bases left between them. CDR3 length: 13 residues. Germline loops: CDR1 MNHNS, CDR2 SASEGT.

V and J are TRBV29-1 and TRBJ2-1; D perhaps matches TRBD2 (6 bases). CDR3 size: 12 residues. Trimming removed 7 bases from V and 10 bases from J, with 17 bases in between. Germline CDR1 SQVTM, CDR2 ANQGSEA. CDR3 region: CSASGSGVEQFF. CDR3 nucleotide sequence: TGCAGCGCTTCCGGGAGTGGAGTGGAGCAGTTCTTC.

This clonotype came up a few times. The chain carries TRBV7-9 and TRBJ2-1, with D possibly matching TRBD2 (7 bases). This CDR3 is 15 amino acids long. Germline V gives CDR1 SEHNR, CDR2 FQNEAQ (reference sequence). Trimming removed 2 bases from V and 7 bases from J, with 15 bases in between. In DNA, the CDR3 is TGTGCCAGCAGCTTATTTGCGGGGGCTTGGAATGAGCAGTTCTTC. It translates to CASSLFAGAWNEQFF. The full variable domain, its missing parts supplied by reference TRBV7-9 and TRBJ2-1, is DTGVSQNPRHKITKRGQNVTFRCDPISEHNRLYWYRQTLGQGPEFLTYFQNEAQLEKSRLLSDRFSAERPKGSFSTLEIQRTEQGDSAMYLCASSLFAGAWNEQFFGPGTRLTVL.